Reported below is one T cell receptor (beta chain). The antigen remains unidentified. Method: immunoSEQ multiplex PCR; TCRdb's copy keeps in-frame clones and lacks some. The sample comprises tens of thousands of clones, approximately 90% of which are singletons, and approximately 11% rests with the top ten. This entry is derived from a study of OX40 agonist ivuxolimab in advanced cancers. On the study more broadly: The mean age was approximately 60 years, ranging from roughly 23 to 79, with roughly four fifths of participants male. Study-level findings and limits: Compared with others, partial responders at 0.1-3.0 mg/kg displayed clonal expansion among the lowest. Clonal expansion was seen in CD4+ and CD8+ blood T cells by week 6 at 0.1 to 3.0 mg/kg.

CDR1 SNHLY and CDR2 FYNNEI come from the germline V gene. V was clipped by 7 bases and J by 4 bases, with 5 bases between them. CDR3 length: 11 residues. Here the sequenced sample was CD4+ or CD8+ T cells sorted from blood, taken in a trial of the OX40 agonist ivuxolimab. This receptor was obtained from an adult with an advanced solid tumor such as melanoma, head and neck, liver or kidney cancer. The rearrangement joins TRBV2 to TRBJ2-1, with unresolved D. Here the CDR3 reads CASITYNEQFF. The CDR3 nucleotides are TGTGCCAGCATTACGTACAATGAGCAGTTCTTC. The full variable domain, completed using reference TRBV2 and TRBJ2-1, is EPEVTQTPSHQVTQMGQEVILRCVPISNHLYFYWYRQILGQKVEFLVSFYNNEISEKSEIFDDQFSVERPDGSNFTLKIRSTKLEDSAMYFCASITYNEQFFGPGTRLTVL.